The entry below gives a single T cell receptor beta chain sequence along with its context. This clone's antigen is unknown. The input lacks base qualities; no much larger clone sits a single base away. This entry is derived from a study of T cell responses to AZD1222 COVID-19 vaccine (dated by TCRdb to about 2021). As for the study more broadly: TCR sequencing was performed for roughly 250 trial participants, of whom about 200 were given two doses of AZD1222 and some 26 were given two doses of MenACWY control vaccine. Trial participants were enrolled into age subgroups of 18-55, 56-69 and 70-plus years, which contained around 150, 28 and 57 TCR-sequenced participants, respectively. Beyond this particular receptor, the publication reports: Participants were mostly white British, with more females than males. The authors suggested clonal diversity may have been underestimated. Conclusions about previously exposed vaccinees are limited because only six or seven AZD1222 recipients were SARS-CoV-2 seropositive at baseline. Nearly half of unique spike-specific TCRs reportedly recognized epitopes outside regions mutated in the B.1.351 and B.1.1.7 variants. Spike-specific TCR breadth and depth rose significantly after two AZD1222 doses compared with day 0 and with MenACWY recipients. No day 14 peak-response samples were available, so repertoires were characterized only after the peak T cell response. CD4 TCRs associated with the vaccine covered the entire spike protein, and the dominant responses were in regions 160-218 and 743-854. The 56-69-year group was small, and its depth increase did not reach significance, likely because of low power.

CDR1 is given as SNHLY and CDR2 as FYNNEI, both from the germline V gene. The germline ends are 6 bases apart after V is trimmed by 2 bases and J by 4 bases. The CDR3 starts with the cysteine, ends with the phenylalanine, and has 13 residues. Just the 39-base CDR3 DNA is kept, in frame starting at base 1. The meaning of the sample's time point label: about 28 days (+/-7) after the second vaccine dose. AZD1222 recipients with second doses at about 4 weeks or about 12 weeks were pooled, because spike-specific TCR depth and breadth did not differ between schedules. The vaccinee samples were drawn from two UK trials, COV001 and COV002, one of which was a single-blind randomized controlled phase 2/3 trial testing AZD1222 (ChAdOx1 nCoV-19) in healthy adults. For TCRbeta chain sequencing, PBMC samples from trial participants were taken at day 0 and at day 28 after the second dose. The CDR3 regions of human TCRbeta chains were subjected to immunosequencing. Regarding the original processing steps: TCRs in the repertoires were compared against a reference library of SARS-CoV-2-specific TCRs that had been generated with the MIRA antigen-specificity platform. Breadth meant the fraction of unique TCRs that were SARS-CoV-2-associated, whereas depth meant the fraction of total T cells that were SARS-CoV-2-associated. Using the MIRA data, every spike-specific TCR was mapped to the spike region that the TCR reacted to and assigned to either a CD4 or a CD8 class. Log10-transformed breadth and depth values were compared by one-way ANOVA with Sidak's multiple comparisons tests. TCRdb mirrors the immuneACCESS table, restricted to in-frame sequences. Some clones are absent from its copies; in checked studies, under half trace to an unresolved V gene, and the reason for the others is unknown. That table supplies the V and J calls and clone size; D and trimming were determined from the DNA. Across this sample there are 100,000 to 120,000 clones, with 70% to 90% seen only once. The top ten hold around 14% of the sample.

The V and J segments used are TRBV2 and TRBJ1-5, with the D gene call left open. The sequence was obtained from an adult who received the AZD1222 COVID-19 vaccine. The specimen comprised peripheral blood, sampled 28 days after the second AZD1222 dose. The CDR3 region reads CASSEIENQPQHF. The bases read TGTGCCAGCAGTGAAATCGAGAATCAGCCCCAGCATTTT.